This T cell receptor beta chain was identified during a study of T cell repertoires in cytomegalovirus infection (dated by TCRdb to about 2019). Concerning the study at large: Donor HLA type was relevant to the analysis, because carriage of CMV infection together with the matching HLA type was indicated by public TCR beta signatures.

These reads were obtained on an Illumina HiSeq 1500. TCRdb itself trimmed the public reads at Q25 with fastp, ran MiXCR and retained productive beta chains. Under each unique CDR3 protein, matching rows form one entry showing the most common genes and DNA. The sample table contains 100,000 to 150,000 distinct CDR3 sequences; only one count was recorded for 24% of them. Approximately 35% of the sample is in the top ten clones. General findings and caveats noted by the study authors: The ex vivo response was dominated by HLA-C-restricted CMV-specific TCR beta clonotypes, which also provided the single most frequent clonotype in two of eight donors. In both this cohort and an independent roughly 400-donor cohort, the cumulative frequency of public TCR beta family members distinguished carriers of CMV infection plus the relevant HLA type.

The CDR3 contains 13 residues, cysteine and phenylalanine counted. Only CDR3 DNA remains: 39 bases, in frame from the first base. V and J are truncated by 4 bases and 4 bases respectively, leaving an intervening sequence of 9 bases. Taken from the germline V gene, the CDR1 and CDR2 loops are SGHTS and YDEGEE. The table lists this clonotype with a few counts. The specificity of this receptor is unknown. No clone much larger than this one lies a single base away; base qualities are absent. The receptor comes from a human donor in good health (CMV status not recorded). Some clones in this sample may be carry-over from other donors' samples. In this chain, TRBV5-8 is recombined with TRBJ2-1, with a weak D call of TRBD1 (5 bases match). Sequencing input: PBMCs, sequenced either directly or after in vitro stimulation (not recorded which). The CDR3 protein sequence reads: CASSDNRYNEQFF. The nucleotides read TGTGCCAGCAGCGATAACAGGTACAATGAGCAGTTCTTC.